These 8 T cell receptor beta chains originate from one sample sequenced in a study of cytomegalovirus exposure and HLA in healthy donors. Primers included in the PCR were 60 Vbeta and 13 Jbeta primers. The repertoire was sequenced with immunoSEQ multiplex PCR; TCRdb's copy has only in-frame clones and lacks some. This table holds 200,000 or so clones, 75% to 90% found once. Sequences were obtained from PBMCs. Receptors were obtained from a boy aged 2 to 10 in good health and CMV-seronegative.

V gene TRBV18 combines with J gene TRBJ1-4; D unresolved. Germline CDR1 and CDR2: KGHSH and LQKENI. Trimming shortened V by 3 bases and J by 3 bases, and 5 bases separated the two germline ends. This CDR3 is built from 13 residues. As DNA, the CDR3 is TGTGCCAGCTCACCCCCTGCTAATGAAAAACTGTTTTTT. Protein product: CASSPPANEKLFF.

J is TRBJ1-3 and V is TRBV9; D is undetermined. Deletions cut 0 bases from V and 3 bases from J, with 22 bases between. The germline V gene encodes CDR1 SGDLS and CDR2 YYNGEE. This CDR3 contains 19 residues. The CDR3 is CASSVADGIGHYSGNTIYF. CDR3 in DNA: TGTGCCAGCAGCGTAGCCGACGGGATAGGTCATTACAGTGGAAACACCATATATTTT.

The rearrangement joins TRBV27 to TRBJ2-7, with 9 bases that match TRBD1. V trimming: 3 bases; J trimming: 3 bases; junction bases outside the gene matches: 3. Per germline, CDR1 MNHEY and CDR2 SMNVEV (reference sequence). This CDR3 is 14 amino acids long. The CDR3 coding sequence is TGTGCCAGCAGTTTTCGGGACAGGGTCTACGAGCAGTACTTC. This translates into CASSFRDRVYEQYF.

The chain uses TRBV11-2 and TRBJ1-2, with 8 bases fitting TRBD1. The V gene's germline CDR1 is SGHAT and CDR2 FQNNGV. The CDR3 extends over 13 amino acids. V gave up 8 bases and J gave up 4 bases; unmatched junction bases: 6. The CDR3 nucleotides are TGTGCCAGCGCATTCGGACAGGGCTATGGCTACACCTTC. It codes for CASAFGQGYGYTF.

The rearrangement uses TRBV6-1 and TRBJ2-7; D might be TRBD2 (6 bases). Germline-derived CDR1 and CDR2 are MNHNS and SASEGT. CDR3 length equals 13 residues. The V end was cut by 3 bases, the J end by 5 bases, with 11 bases between. The chain's CDR3 is CASSDPRGHEQYF. The CDR3 DNA sequence: TGTGCCAGCAGTGATCCGCGGGGACACGAGCAGTACTTC.

V gene TRBV30 combines with J gene TRBJ1-6, with 9 bases fitting TRBD1. V shed 2 bases and J 7 bases; nucleotides not matched to a gene: 6. The CDR3 covers 15 residues. Germline values: CDR1 GTSNPN, CDR2 SVGIG (reference sequence). The CDR3 coding sequence is TGTGCCTGGAGTACAGGGGGCCCGGGAAATTCACCCCTCCACTTT. Amino acid sequence: CAWSTGGPGNSPLHF.

This chain connects TRBV30 to TRBJ1-1; 8 bases agree with TRBD1. Germline lookup yields CDR1 GTSNPN and CDR2 SVGIG (reference sequence). This CDR3 has 18 residues. After removal of 3 bases from V and 3 bases from J, the junction contained 18 bases not matched to a gene. This CDR3 reads CAWRAHKGGWTGYTEAFF. The CDR3 DNA follows: TGTGCCTGGAGGGCTCACAAGGGTGGATGGACAGGGTACACTGAAGCTTTCTTT.

This chain connects TRBV13 to TRBJ2-5; the D gene is possibly TRBD1 (5 bases). The V and J ends lost 2 bases and 1 base respectively, with 17 bases between them. The CDR3 is 17 residues long. Germline V lookup: CDR1 PRHDT, CDR2 FYEKMQ (reference sequence). CDR3 DNA: TGTGCCAGCAGCTTATACGTCCCAGGGCAGCTCCAAGAGACCCAGTACTTC. Its protein product is CASSLYVPGQLQETQYF.